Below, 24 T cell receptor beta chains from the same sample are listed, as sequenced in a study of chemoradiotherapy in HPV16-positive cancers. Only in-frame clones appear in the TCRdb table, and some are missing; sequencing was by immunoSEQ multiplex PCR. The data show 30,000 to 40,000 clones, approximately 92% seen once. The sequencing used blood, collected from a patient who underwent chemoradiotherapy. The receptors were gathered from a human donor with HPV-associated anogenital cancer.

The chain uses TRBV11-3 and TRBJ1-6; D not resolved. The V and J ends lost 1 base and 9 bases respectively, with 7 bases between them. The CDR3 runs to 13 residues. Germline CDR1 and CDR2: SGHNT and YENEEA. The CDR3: CASSLVLGSPLHF. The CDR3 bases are TGTGCCAGCAGCTTAGTTCTTGGTTCACCCCTCCACTTT.

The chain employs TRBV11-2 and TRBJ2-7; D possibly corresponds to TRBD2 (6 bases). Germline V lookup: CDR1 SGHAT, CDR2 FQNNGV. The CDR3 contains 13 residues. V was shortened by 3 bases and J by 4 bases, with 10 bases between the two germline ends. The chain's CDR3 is CASSLEGRYEQYF. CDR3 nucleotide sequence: TGTGCCAGCAGCTTGGAGGGGCGGTACGAGCAGTACTTC.

In DNA, the CDR3 is TGCAGCGTCCATCCCGCAGGGATTAATGAGCAGTTCTTC. It yields the protein CSVHPAGINEQFF. The rearrangement uses TRBV29-1 and TRBJ2-1; a weak D match, TRBD1 (5 bases). With 6 bases removed from V and 7 bases from J, the gap between germline ends came to 16 bases. The CDR3 sequence is 13 residues long. Germline-derived CDR1 and CDR2 are SQVTM and ANQGSEA.

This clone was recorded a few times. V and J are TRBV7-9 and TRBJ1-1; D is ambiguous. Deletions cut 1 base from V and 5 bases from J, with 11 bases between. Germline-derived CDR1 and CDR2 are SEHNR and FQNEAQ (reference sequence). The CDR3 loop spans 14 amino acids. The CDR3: CASSLGKARTEAFF. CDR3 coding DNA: TGTGCCAGCAGCTTAGGGAAGGCCCGGACTGAAGCTTTCTTT.

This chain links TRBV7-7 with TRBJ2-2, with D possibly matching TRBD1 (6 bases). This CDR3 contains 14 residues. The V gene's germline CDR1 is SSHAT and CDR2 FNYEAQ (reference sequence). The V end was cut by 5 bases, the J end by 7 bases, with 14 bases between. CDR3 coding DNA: TGTGCCAGCAGCCATGACAGGCTTGGCGGGGAGCTGTTTTTT. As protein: CASSHDRLGGELFF.

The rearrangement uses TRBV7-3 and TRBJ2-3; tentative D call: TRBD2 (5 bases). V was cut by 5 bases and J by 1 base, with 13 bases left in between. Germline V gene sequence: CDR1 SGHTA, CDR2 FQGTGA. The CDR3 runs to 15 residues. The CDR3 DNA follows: TGTGCCAGCAGCCCGAGACTACGTGGCACAGATACGCAGTATTTT. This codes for CASSPRLRGTDTQYF.

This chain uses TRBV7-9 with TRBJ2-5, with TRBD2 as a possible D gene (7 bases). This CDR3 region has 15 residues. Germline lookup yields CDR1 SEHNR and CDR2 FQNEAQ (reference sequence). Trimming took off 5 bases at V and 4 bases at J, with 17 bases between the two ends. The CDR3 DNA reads TGTGCCAGCAGCCCGCCCGGGGGGCTGGGAGAGACCCAGTACTTC. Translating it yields CASSPPGGLGETQYF.

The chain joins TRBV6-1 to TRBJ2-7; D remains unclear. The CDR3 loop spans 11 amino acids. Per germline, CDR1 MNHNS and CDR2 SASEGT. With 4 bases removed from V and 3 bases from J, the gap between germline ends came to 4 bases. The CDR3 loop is CASSGDYEQYF. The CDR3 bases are TGTGCCAGCAGTGGGGACTACGAGCAGTACTTC.

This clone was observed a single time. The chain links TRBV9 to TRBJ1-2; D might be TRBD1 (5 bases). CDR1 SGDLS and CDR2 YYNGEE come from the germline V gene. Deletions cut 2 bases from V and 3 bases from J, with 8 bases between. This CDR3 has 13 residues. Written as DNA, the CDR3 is TGTGCCAGCAGCGTCCGCAGGGACTATGGCTACACCTTC. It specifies CASSVRRDYGYTF.

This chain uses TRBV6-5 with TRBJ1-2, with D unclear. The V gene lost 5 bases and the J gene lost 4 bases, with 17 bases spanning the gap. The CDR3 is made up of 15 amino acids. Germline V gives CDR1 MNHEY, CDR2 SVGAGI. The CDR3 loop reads CASSPNLGVIYGYTF. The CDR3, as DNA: TGTGCCAGCAGTCCCAACCTCGGGGTAATCTATGGCTACACCTTC.

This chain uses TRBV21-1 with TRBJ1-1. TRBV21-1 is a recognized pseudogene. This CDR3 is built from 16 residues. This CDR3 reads CARTPGHPPGDTEAFF. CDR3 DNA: TGTGCCAGGACGCCGGGACACCCTCCGGGGGACACTGAAGCTTTCTTT.

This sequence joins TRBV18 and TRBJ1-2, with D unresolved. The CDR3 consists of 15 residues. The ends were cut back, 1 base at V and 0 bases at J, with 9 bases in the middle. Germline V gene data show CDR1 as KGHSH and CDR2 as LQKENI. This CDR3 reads CASSPRKGTNYGYTF. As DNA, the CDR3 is TGTGCCAGCTCACCACGAAAAGGGACTAACTATGGCTACACCTTC.

The CDR3 nucleotides are TGTGCCAGCGCCTCACAACGACAGGTCCGAAGGAGTTCACCCCTCCACTTT. Its protein product is CASASQRQVRRSSPLHF. The rearrangement joins TRBV2 to TRBJ1-6; perhaps TRBD1 as D (6 bases). CDR3 length: 17 residues. Germline CDR1 SNHLY, CDR2 FYNNEI. Trimming shortened V by 8 bases and J by 9 bases, and 26 bases separated the two germline ends.

The DNA for the CDR3 is TGTGCCAGCAGCCCGGGGACAGGGGGCTACGAGCAGTACTTC. This sequence encodes CASSPGTGGYEQYF. V gene TRBV7-2 combines with J gene TRBJ2-7; 11 nucleotides line up with TRBD1. The ends lost 5 bases at V and 3 bases at J; junction bases unmatched: 3. Germline V CDR1 and CDR2: SGHTA, FQGNSA. The CDR3 runs to 14 residues. Using reference TRBV7-2 and TRBJ2-7 for the parts outside the CDR3, the full variable domain is GAGVSQSPSNKVTEKGKDVELRCDPISGHTALYWYRQSLGQGLEFLIYFQGNSAPDKSGLPSDRFSAERTGGSVSTLTIQRTQQEDSAVYLCASSPGTGGYEQYFGPGTRLTVT.

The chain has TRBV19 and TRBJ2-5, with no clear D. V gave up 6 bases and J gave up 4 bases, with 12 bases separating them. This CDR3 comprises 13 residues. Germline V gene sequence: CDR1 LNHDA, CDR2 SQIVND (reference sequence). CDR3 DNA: TGTGCCAGTAGCGAACGGCCCCGAGAGACCCAGTACTTC. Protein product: CASSERPRETQYF.

The CDR3: CAGASGGAVEQYF. CDR3 nucleotides: TGCGCCGGGGCTAGCGGGGGGGCGGTGGAGCAGTACTTC. The gene calls are TRBV10-2 and TRBJ2-7; 12 nucleotides line up with TRBD2. This CDR3 has 13 amino acids. V shed 11 bases and J 7 bases; nucleotides not matched to a gene: 9. The germline CDR1 and CDR2 sequences are WSHSY and SAAADI.

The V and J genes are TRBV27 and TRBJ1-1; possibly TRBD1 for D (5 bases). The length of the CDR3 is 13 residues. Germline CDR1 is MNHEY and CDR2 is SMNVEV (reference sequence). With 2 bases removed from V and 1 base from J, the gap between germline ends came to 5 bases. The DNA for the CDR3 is TGTGCCAGCAGTTTAAGGGGGAACACTGAAGCTTTCTTT. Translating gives CASSLRGNTEAFF.

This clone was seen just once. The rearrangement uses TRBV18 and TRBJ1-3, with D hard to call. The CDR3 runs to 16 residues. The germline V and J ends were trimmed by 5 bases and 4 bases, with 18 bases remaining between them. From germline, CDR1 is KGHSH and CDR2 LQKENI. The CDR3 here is CASSSDTSSLGNTIYF. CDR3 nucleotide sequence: TGTGCCAGCTCATCTGACACCTCGTCCCTGGGAAACACCATATATTTT.

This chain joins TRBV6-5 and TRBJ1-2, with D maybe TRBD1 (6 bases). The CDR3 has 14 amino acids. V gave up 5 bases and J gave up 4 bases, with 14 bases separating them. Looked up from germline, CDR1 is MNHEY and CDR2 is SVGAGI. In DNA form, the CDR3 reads TGTGCCAGCAGTAAATCCACAGGGTCCTATGGCTACACCTTC. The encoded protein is CASSKSTGSYGYTF.

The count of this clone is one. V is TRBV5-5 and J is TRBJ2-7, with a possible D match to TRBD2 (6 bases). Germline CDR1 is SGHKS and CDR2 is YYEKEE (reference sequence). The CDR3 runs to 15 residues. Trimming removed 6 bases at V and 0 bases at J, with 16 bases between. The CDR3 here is CASTPRGSHSYEQYF. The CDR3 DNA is TGTGCCAGCACCCCCCGGGGGTCCCACTCCTACGAGCAGTACTTC.

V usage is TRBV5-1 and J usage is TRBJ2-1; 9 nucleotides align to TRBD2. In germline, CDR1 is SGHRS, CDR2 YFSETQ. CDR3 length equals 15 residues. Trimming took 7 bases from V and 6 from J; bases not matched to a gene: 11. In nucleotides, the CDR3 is TGCGCCAGCGACTATGGACTAGCGACCCCCAATGAGCAGTTCTTC. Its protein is CASDYGLATPNEQFF.

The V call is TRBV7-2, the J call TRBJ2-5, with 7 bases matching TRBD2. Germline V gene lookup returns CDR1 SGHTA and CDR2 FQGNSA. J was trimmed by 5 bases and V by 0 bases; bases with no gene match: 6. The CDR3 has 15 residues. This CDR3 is CASSLAVGGGETQYF. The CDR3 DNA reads TGTGCCAGCAGCTTAGCAGTGGGGGGAGGGGAGACCCAGTACTTC.

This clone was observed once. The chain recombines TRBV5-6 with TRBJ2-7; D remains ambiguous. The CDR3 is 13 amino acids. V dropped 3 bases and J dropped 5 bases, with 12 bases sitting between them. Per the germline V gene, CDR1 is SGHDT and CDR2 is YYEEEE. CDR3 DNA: TGTGCCAGCAGCTCCAATCTTCCCCACGAGCAGTACTTC. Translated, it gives CASSSNLPHEQYF.

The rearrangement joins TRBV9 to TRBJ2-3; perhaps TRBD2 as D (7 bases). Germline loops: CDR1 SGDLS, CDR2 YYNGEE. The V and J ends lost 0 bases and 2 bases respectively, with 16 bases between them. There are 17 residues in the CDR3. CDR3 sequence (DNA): TGTGCCAGCAGCGTAGGGGGGCAGCGGGGCTACACAGATACGCAGTATTTT. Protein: CASSVGGQRGYTDTQYF.